This T cell receptor (beta chain) was sequenced for a study of T cell repertoires in cytomegalovirus infection. General study findings and limits: Dominating the ex vivo response were HLA-C-restricted CMV-specific TCR beta clonotypes.

This clonotype was picked up a small number of times. The antigen is undetermined. TCRdb passed the reads through MiXCR, listing each CDR3 protein once. The sample shows approximately 600,000 distinct CDR3 sequences, approximately 40% of them seen only once. Germline lookup yields CDR1 SGHTA and CDR2 FQGNSA. This CDR3 contains 16 residues. Trimming removed 1 base from V and 4 bases from J; junction bases left unmatched: 7. This rearrangement joins TRBV7-2 to TRBJ2-3; the match to TRBD2 covers 8 bases. Sequencing used cultured PBMCs, obtained from culture after CMV antigen stimulation. The receptor was derived from a human donor in good health (CMV status not recorded). Some clones in this sample may be carry-over from other donors' samples. The CDR3 coding sequence is TGTGCCAGCAGCTTAGACGCGGGGGGCAGCGCAGATACGCAGTATTTT. It codes for CASSLDAGGSADTQYF.